This is a list of T cell receptor beta chains from one sample in a study of T cell responses to AZD1222 COVID-19 vaccine. Method: immunoSEQ multiplex PCR; TCRdb's copy keeps in-frame clones and lacks some. The table lists about 37,000 clones, about 86% of them singletons. The starting material was peripheral blood, obtained on day 0 of AZD1222 vaccination. All receptors derive from an adult in good health. Both conserved end residues are part of each CDR3. Each record gives: clone size, J gene, V gene, D gene, CDR3 DNA, CDR3 protein. A D gene is named only where the DNA matches it firmly. Clone size appears in some rows only: once, few, many, or a class for an expanded clone.

clone_size: -; j_call: TRBJ2-5; v_call: TRBV14; d_call: -; cdr3_nt: TGTGCCAGCAGCCAAGATCGAGCCCTACCTTCGTACCAAGAGACCCAGTACTTC; cdr3_aa: CASSQDRALPSYQETQYF
clone_size: -; j_call: TRBJ2-2; v_call: TRBV10-1; d_call: TRBD2; cdr3_nt: TGCGCCAGCAGTGAGCTAGCGGGGCGAGGCGGGGAGCTGTTTTTT; cdr3_aa: CASSELAGRGGELFF
clone_size: once; j_call: TRBJ2-2; v_call: TRBV3-1/TRBV3-2; d_call: -; cdr3_nt: TGTGCCAGCAGCCAAGATCTTACCACCGGGGAGCTGTTTTTT; cdr3_aa: CASSQDLTTGELFF
clone_size: -; j_call: TRBJ1-1; v_call: TRBV5-1; d_call: -; cdr3_nt: TGCGCCAGCAGCTTGCGAGACCTCGGAGATGGAGCTTTCTTT; cdr3_aa: CASSLRDLGDGAFF
clone_size: -; j_call: TRBJ2-1; v_call: TRBV5-1; d_call: TRBD2; cdr3_nt: TGCGCCAGCAGCTTGGCGGCGGGAGGGTACAATGAGCAGTTCTTC; cdr3_aa: CASSLAAGGYNEQFF
clone_size: -; j_call: TRBJ2-3; v_call: TRBV6-4; d_call: TRBD2; cdr3_nt: TGTGCCAGCAGTGACTCGACTAGCGGGGGGGCGGATACGCAGTATTTT; cdr3_aa: CASSDSTSGGADTQYF
clone_size: -; j_call: TRBJ2-5; v_call: TRBV5-4; d_call: TRBD2; cdr3_nt: TGTGCCAGCAGCCCGCAGACTAGCGGGGGGCGGGTGACCCAGTACTTC; cdr3_aa: CASSPQTSGGRVTQYF
clone_size: few; j_call: TRBJ2-7; v_call: TRBV4-2; d_call: TRBD1; cdr3_nt: TGTGCCAGCAGCCAGGCTAGGACAGGGAGCTACGAGCAGTACTTC; cdr3_aa: CASSQARTGSYEQYF
clone_size: once; j_call: TRBJ1-6; v_call: TRBV4-3; d_call: -; cdr3_nt: TGCGCCAGCAGCCAAGATCAGGGTTCACCCCTCCACTTT; cdr3_aa: CASSQDQGSPLHF
clone_size: -; j_call: TRBJ1-1; v_call: TRBV10-2; d_call: -; cdr3_nt: TGCGCCAGCCAGGGAGGGGTCATGAACACTGAAGCTTTCTTT; cdr3_aa: CASQGGVMNTEAFF
clone_size: -; j_call: TRBJ2-7; v_call: TRBV14; d_call: -; cdr3_nt: TGTGCCAGCAGCCAAGTTGGTAGGACGCTTTCCTACGAGCAGTACTTC; cdr3_aa: CASSQVGRTLSYEQYF
clone_size: -; j_call: TRBJ2-7; v_call: TRBV6-5; d_call: TRBD1; cdr3_nt: TGTGCCAGCAGACCGAGACAGGGTGGCTACGAGCAGTACTTC; cdr3_aa: CASRPRQGGYEQYF
clone_size: -; j_call: TRBJ1-1; v_call: TRBV19; d_call: -; cdr3_nt: TGTGCCAGTAGTGCTATAGGGGCTACGAACACTGAAGCTTTCTTT; cdr3_aa: CASSAIGATNTEAFF
clone_size: once; j_call: TRBJ1-1; v_call: TRBV7-2; d_call: -; cdr3_nt: TGTGCCAGCAGCTTAAGGGGGGTTAGGACTGAAGCTTTCTTT; cdr3_aa: CASSLRGVRTEAFF
clone_size: -; j_call: TRBJ1-1; v_call: TRBV5-6; d_call: -; cdr3_nt: TGTGCCAGCAGCTTGGCCCGGGGAAGAGGCACTGAAGCTTTCTTT; cdr3_aa: CASSLARGRGTEAFF
clone_size: medium-sized; j_call: TRBJ2-7; v_call: TRBV4-1; d_call: -; cdr3_nt: TGCGCCAGCAGCCAGACCGGGACAACGAGGGCCTACGAGCAGTACTTC; cdr3_aa: CASSQTGTTRAYEQYF
clone_size: -; j_call: TRBJ2-7; v_call: TRBV7-2; d_call: -; cdr3_nt: TGTGCCAGCAGCTTTCAGGGGAGCTCCTACGAGCAGTACTTC; cdr3_aa: CASSFQGSSYEQYF
clone_size: few; j_call: TRBJ1-6; v_call: TRBV12-3/TRBV12-4; d_call: -; cdr3_nt: TGTGCCAGCAGTTTTCAGGGTTCACCCCTCCACTTT; cdr3_aa: CASSFQGSPLHF
clone_size: -; j_call: TRBJ2-7; v_call: TRBV4-2; d_call: -; cdr3_nt: TGTGCCAGCAGCCACGGGGACGGAACCTACGAGCAGTACTTC; cdr3_aa: CASSHGDGTYEQYF
clone_size: -; j_call: TRBJ2-2; v_call: TRBV10-3; d_call: -; cdr3_nt: TGTGCCATCGGGGGGAGATTGAACACCGGGGAGCTGTTTTTT; cdr3_aa: CAIGGRLNTGELFF
clone_size: -; j_call: TRBJ2-7; v_call: TRBV20-1; d_call: TRBD2; cdr3_nt: TGCAGTGCTAGTCCTCGGACTAGCGGGAAATACGAGCAGTACTTC; cdr3_aa: CSASPRTSGKYEQYF
clone_size: -; j_call: TRBJ2-5; v_call: TRBV27; d_call: -; cdr3_nt: TGTGCCAGCAGTTTGAGGGGAAGGGAGACCCAGTACTTC; cdr3_aa: CASSLRGRETQYF
clone_size: -; j_call: TRBJ2-1; v_call: TRBV7-9; d_call: -; cdr3_nt: TGTGCCAGCAGCGGGGGGATAAAAGAAAACAATGAGCAGTTCTTC; cdr3_aa: CASSGGIKENNEQFF
clone_size: -; j_call: TRBJ1-2; v_call: TRBV29-1; d_call: TRBD1; cdr3_nt: TGCAGCGTTGCACAGGGGAATTATGGCTACACCTTC; cdr3_aa: CSVAQGNYGYTF
clone_size: -; j_call: TRBJ1-1; v_call: TRBV7-8; d_call: -; cdr3_nt: TGTGCCAGCAGCTCCCTCGGTGAGAACACTGAAGCTTTCTTT; cdr3_aa: CASSSLGENTEAFF
clone_size: -; j_call: TRBJ1-2; v_call: TRBV27; d_call: TRBD1; cdr3_nt: TGTGCCAGCAGTTCGAGCCTCCTCTACGGGACAGGGGGCCGAGTTAAGGGCTACACCTTC; cdr3_aa: CASSSSLLYGTGGRVKGYTF
clone_size: -; j_call: TRBJ1-5; v_call: TRBV6-1; d_call: TRBD1; cdr3_nt: TGTGCCAGCAGTGAACCTCCAGGGGGAAGCAATCAGCCCCAGCATTTT; cdr3_aa: CASSEPPGGSNQPQHF
clone_size: few; j_call: TRBJ1-2; v_call: TRBV5-1; d_call: -; cdr3_nt: TGCGCCAGCAGCCCCCAGGGACGGTTTGGCTATGGCTACACCTTC; cdr3_aa: CASSPQGRFGYGYTF
clone_size: -; j_call: TRBJ1-1; v_call: TRBV6-1; d_call: -; cdr3_nt: TGTGCCAGCAGTGAAGCATGGCAAGCTTTCTTT; cdr3_aa: CASSEAWQAFF
clone_size: -; j_call: TRBJ2-2; v_call: TRBV11-3; d_call: -; cdr3_nt: TGTGCCAGCAGCTTAGCCCCCAGGGCCGGGGAGCTGTTTTTT; cdr3_aa: CASSLAPRAGELFF
clone_size: -; j_call: TRBJ1-6; v_call: TRBV5-1; d_call: -; cdr3_nt: TGCGCCAGCAGCGACCTGAGGGTGGGCTCCTATAATTCACCCCTCCACTTT; cdr3_aa: CASSDLRVGSYNSPLHF
clone_size: -; j_call: TRBJ1-1; v_call: TRBV9; d_call: -; cdr3_nt: TGTGCCAGCAGCGTACGTGGGGGGACTGAAGCTTTCTTT; cdr3_aa: CASSVRGGTEAFF
clone_size: few; j_call: TRBJ1-2; v_call: TRBV11-1; d_call: -; cdr3_nt: TGTGCCAGCAGCCCCAGAATCGCTAACTATGGCTACACCTTC; cdr3_aa: CASSPRIANYGYTF
clone_size: -; j_call: TRBJ1-4; v_call: TRBV28; d_call: -; cdr3_nt: TGTGCCAGCAGTTTATCCGGGGAAAAACTGTTTTTT; cdr3_aa: CASSLSGEKLFF
clone_size: -; j_call: TRBJ2-7; v_call: TRBV2; d_call: TRBD1; cdr3_nt: TGTGCCAGCAGTATGGACAGGGGGTCGTACGAGCAGTACTTC; cdr3_aa: CASSMDRGSYEQYF
clone_size: -; j_call: TRBJ1-5; v_call: TRBV6-5; d_call: -; cdr3_nt: TGTGCCAGCAGTTGGGACGGAAGCAATCAGCCCCAGCATTTT; cdr3_aa: CASSWDGSNQPQHF
clone_size: few; j_call: TRBJ2-7; v_call: TRBV5-1; d_call: -; cdr3_nt: TGCGCCAGCAGCTTGGCGGCGGCCTCCTACGAGCAGTACTTC; cdr3_aa: CASSLAAASYEQYF